The source of this T cell receptor (beta chain) is a study of shared clonotypes between healthy human individuals (dated by TCRdb to the early 2020s). For the study in its entirety: A few men and a couple of women, aged 18 to 49 years, made up the cohort. To increase sequencing depth and limit assay-specific biases, TCR repertoire library preparation and sequencing were carried out by different laboratories using diverse techniques. Per donor, leukapheresis produced somewhere between about 0.94 and 8.9 billion PBMCs. To estimate repertoire size and how much clonotype sharing occurs between individuals, the study deeply sequenced the blood TCR repertoires of several healthy adults. For each donor, CD4 naive and CD4 memory were each given three plates, CD8 naive was given two plates, and CD8 memory was given one plate. Study-level results and caveats: Pairwise subsampling indicated that sequencing depth was expected to affect the degree of clonotype sharing among donors. When several donors were compared, the shared fraction of clonotypes was around 5% for naive CD4, over 3% for naive CD8, more than 2% for memory CD4, and about 0.36% for memory CD8. Because the study included only a small number of donors, the genetic and exposure-history diversity represented was limited. Sampling was restricted to blood, and TCR repertoires in tissues likely differ from the TCR repertoires found in blood. Compared with non-shared clonotypes, clonotypes shared by all four sorted-subset donors had higher generation probabilities. Incomplete sequencing was indicated by rarefaction of sorted-subset datasets, despite the large sequencing depth. Naive subsets generally had larger estimated clonotype richness than memory subsets did.

Donors were healthy HIV-negative adults with no recently reported acute infections or vaccinations. All donors were Caucasian adults living in Nashville, Tennessee, USA. Magnetic negative selection was used to enrich CD4+ T cells, after which naive cells were positively selected on CD45RA and the negative fraction became the memory subset. Blood was obtained by leukapheresis, after which PBMCs were separated by Ficoll-Histopaque density gradient centrifugation and cryopreserved in liquid nitrogen vapor phase. Analytical flow cytometry was used to check the purity and quantity of each magnetically sorted T cell population. Genomic DNA was isolated from each sorted fraction and quantified by UV absorbance on a Nanodrop 2000c. About this clone itself: Its antigen is not yet known. There are no base qualities to consult, and no much larger clone falls within one base.

TCR CDR3 regions were amplified from genomic DNA by multiplex PCR using the deep immunoSEQ assay. Extracted genomic DNA from each cell subset was distributed evenly across all wells of several immunoSEQ 96-well plates, and each plate was treated as a replicate. For sorted subsets, roughly 200 ng of genomic DNA, equivalent to tens of thousands of T cell genomes, went into each replicate PCR. Purified libraries were measured with a Qubit 3.0 fluorometer, size-checked on a Bioanalyzer 2100, and measured again with the KAPA Library Quantification kit. A separate single-read 150-cycle Illumina NextSeq 550 flow cell was used to sequence each immunoSEQ 96-well plate. Regarding the original processing steps: The immunoSEQ output contained only junctional sequences without quality scores, so filtering could not match that applied to full-length reads. To assign V/J genes and CDR3, sequences were annotated using PyIR, a Python wrapper for IgBLAST v1.9, with IMGT germline references. Any read was removed if the V/J assignment was weak (E-value above 1e-6), the CDR3 was missing, or the read contained stop codons, out-of-frame junctions, or ambiguous translated residues. V3J clonotypes were defined as sequences sharing an identical inferred V gene, J gene, and CDR3 amino acid sequence. The percentage overlap between two repertoires was calculated by dividing the number of shared unique clonotypes by the size of the smaller repertoire. Three approaches were used to assess repertoire richness: RTK rarefaction, the Chao1 estimator, and Recon v2.1 estimates of unobserved clonotypes. OLGA was used to compute generation probabilities for all TCRbeta clonotypes that the gDNA method yielded from a handful of donors. TCRdb's version of the immuneACCESS table is confined to in-frame rearrangements and falls short of the full clone set. An unresolved V gene accounts for under half of the shortfall where checked; the remainder is of unknown origin. That table is the source of V, J and clone size, and D and trimming were worked out from the DNA. The sample includes some 2.4 million clones, with approximately 94% observed a single time. Of the sample, 0.36% falls within the top ten clones.

Sequences SGHVS (CDR1) and FQNEAQ (CDR2) are obtained from the germline V gene. The V end gives up 5 bases and the J end 0 bases, leaving 9 bases in the junction not matched to a gene. The CDR3 starts with the cysteine, ends with the phenylalanine, and has 16 residues. The retained sequence is limited to the CDR3, 48 bases, with the frame set at the first base. The receptor comes from a man aged 18 to 29 in good health. Some clones in this sample may be carry-over from other donors' samples. The sequenced sample consisted of naive CD4+ T cells from PBMCs. Read against the paper, the sample's cell subset or site label means: CD45RA+ positively selected. The chain couples TRBV7-8 to TRBJ2-7; 8 central nucleotides agree with TRBD2. The nucleotides are TGTGCCAGCAGCCCCATTCGGAGCGGGAGCTCCTACGAGCAGTACTTC. It translates to CASSPIRSGSSYEQYF.